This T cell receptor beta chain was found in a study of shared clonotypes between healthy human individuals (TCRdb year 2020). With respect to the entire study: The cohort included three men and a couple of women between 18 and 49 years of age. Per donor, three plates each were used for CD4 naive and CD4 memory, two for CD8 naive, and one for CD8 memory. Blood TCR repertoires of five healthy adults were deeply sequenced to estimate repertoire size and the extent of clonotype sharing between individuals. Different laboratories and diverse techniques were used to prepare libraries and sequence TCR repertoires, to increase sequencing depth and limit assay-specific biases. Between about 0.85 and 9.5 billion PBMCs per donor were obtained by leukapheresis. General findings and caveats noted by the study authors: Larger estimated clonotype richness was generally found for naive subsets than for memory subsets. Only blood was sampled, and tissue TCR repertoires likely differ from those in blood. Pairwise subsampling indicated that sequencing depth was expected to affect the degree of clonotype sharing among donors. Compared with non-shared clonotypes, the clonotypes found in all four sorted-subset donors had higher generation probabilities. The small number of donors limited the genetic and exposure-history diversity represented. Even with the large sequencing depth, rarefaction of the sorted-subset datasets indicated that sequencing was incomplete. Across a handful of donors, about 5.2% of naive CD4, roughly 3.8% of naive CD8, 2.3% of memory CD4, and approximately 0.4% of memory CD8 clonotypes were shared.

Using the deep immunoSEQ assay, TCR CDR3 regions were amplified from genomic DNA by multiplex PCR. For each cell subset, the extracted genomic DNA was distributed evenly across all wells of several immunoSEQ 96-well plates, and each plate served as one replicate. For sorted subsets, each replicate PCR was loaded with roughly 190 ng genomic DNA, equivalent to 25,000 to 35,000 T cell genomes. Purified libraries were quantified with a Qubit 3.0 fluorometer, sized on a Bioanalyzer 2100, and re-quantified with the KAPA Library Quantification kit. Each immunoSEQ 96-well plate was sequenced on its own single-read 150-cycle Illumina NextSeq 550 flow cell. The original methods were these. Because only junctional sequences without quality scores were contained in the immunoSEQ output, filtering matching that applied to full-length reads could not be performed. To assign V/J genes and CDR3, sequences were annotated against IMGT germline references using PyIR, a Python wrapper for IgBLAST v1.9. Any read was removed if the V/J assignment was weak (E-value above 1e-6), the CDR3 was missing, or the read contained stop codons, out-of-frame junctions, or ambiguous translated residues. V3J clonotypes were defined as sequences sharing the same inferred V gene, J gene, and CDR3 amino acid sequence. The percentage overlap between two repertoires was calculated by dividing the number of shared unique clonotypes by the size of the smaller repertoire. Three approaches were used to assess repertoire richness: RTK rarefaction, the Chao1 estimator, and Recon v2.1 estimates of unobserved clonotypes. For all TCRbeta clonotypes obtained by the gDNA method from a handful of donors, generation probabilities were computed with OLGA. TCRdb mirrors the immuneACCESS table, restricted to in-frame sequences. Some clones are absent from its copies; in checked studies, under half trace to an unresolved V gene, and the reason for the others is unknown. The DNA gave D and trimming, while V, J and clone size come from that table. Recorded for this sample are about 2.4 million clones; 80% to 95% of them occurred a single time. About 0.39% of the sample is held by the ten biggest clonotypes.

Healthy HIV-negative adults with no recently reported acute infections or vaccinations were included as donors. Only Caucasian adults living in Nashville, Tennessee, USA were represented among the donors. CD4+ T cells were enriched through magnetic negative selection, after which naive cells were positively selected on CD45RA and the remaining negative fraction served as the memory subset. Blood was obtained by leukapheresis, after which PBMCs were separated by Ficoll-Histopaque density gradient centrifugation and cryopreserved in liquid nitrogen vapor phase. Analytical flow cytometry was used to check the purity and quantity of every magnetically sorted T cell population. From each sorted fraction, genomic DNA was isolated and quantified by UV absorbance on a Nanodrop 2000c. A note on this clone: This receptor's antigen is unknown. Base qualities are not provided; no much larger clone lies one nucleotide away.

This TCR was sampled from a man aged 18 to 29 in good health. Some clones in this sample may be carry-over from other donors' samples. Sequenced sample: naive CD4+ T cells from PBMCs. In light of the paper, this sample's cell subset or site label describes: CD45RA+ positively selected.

The DNA sequence is TGTGCCAGCAGCTTTTTTACGGGAGGCTCTAATGAAAAACTGTTTTTT. Its product reads: CASSFFTGGSNEKLFF. The chain is assembled from TRBV13 and TRBJ1-4; the D gene is not confidently resolved. The germline V gene (reference sequence) sets CDR1 to PRHDT and CDR2 to FYEKMQ. V loses 3 bases, J loses 3 bases, and the germline ends lie 14 bases apart. CDR3 length: 16 amino acids, cysteine to phenylalanine. The DNA shown is the 48-base CDR3, in frame from base 1.